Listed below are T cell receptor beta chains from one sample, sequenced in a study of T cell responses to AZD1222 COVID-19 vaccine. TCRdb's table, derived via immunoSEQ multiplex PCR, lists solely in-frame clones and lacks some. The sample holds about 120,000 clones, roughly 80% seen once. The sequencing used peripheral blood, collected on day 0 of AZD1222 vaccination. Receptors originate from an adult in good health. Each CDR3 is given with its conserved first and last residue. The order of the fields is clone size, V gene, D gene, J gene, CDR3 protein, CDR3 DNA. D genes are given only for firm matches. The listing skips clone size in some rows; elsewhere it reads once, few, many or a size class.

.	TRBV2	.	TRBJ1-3	CASTGAGRFLGNTIYF	TGTGCCAGCACGGGGGCGGGGAGATTCCTTGGAAACACCATATATTTT
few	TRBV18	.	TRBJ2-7	CASSPGTPPSEQYF	TGTGCCAGCTCACCGGGGACCCCTCCCAGCGAGCAGTACTTC
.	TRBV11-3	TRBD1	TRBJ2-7	CASSFSGTGEQYF	TGTGCCAGCAGTTTCTCCGGGACAGGGGAGCAGTACTTC
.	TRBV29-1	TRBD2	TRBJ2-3	CSVGSSGGSTDTQYF	TGCAGCGTTGGGTCTAGCGGGGGGTCCACAGATACGCAGTATTTT
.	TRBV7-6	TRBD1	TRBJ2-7	CASSLDRGPYEQYF	TGTGCCAGCAGCTTAGACAGGGGACCCTACGAGCAGTACTTC
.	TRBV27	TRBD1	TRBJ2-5	CASSLLGDRGQETQYF	TGTGCCAGCAGTTTGCTTGGGGACAGGGGTCAAGAGACCCAGTACTTC
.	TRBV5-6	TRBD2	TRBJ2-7	CASSRGGVSSYEQYF	TGTGCCAGCAGCCGCGGGGGGGTTAGTTCCTACGAGCAGTACTTC
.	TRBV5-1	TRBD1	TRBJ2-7	CASSQRQGVSYEQYF	TGCGCCAGCAGCCAGAGACAGGGGGTCTCCTACGAGCAGTACTTC
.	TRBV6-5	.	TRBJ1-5	CASSQQGGGQPQHF	TGTGCCAGCAGTCAACAGGGAGGTGGCCAGCCCCAGCATTTT
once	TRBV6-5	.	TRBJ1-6	CASSYGQGINSPLHF	TGTGCCAGCAGTTACGGTCAGGGTATTAATTCACCCCTCCACTTT
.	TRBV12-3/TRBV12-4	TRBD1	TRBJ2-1	CASRPTGDNEQFF	TGTGCCAGCAGACCCACAGGGGACAATGAGCAGTTCTTC
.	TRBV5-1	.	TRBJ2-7	CASSRGRGGYEQYF	TGCGCCAGCAGCCGGGGGAGAGGGGGCTACGAGCAGTACTTC
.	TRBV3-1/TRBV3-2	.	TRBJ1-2	CASSQYPGDGNYGYTF	TGTGCCAGCAGCCAATACCCAGGGGACGGTAACTATGGCTACACCTTC
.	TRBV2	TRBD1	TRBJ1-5	CAARDSSNQPQHF	TGTGCCGCACGGGACAGTAGCAATCAGCCCCAGCATTTT
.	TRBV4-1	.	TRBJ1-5	CASSQGVKRGFGNQPQHF	TGCGCCAGCAGCCAAGGGGTCAAAAGGGGCTTTGGCAATCAGCCCCAGCATTTT
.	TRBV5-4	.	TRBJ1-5	CASSVDSNQPQHF	TGTGCCAGCAGCGTCGATAGCAATCAGCCCCAGCATTTT
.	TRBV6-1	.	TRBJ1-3	CASSESIRNTIYF	TGTGCCAGCAGTGAGTCGATCAGGAACACCATATATTTT
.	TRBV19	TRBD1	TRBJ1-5	CASSPGQYQPQHF	TGTGCCAGTAGTCCGGGACAGTATCAGCCCCAGCATTTT
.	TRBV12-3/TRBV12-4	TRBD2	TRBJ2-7	CASSWGGEQYF	TGTGCCAGCAGTTGGGGGGGGGAGCAGTACTTC
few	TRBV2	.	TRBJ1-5	CASKTSGRVNQPQHF	TGTGCCAGCAAAACAAGTGGTAGGGTCAATCAGCCCCAGCATTTT
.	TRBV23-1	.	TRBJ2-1	CASRFVNNEQFF	TGCGCCAGCAGGTTCGTAAACAATGAGCAGTTCTTC
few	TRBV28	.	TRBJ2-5	CASSLGDEETQYF	TGTGCCAGCAGCCTTGGAGATGAAGAGACCCAGTACTTC
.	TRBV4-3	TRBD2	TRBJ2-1	CASSQEAGGRSEQFF	TGCGCCAGCAGCCAAGAGGCGGGAGGGCGGAGTGAGCAGTTCTTC
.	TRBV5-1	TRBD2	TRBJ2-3	CASSWGAGVTDTQYF	TGCGCCAGCAGCTGGGGAGCGGGGGTGACAGATACGCAGTATTTT